The 21 T cell receptor beta chains below come from one sample, sequenced in a study of tumor-infiltrating lymphocytes in primary liver carcinoma. Alongside blood RNA obtained from unsorted whole blood, germline DNA was also extracted. Researchers generated TCR beta cDNA from roughly 510 ng of total RNA, relying on a constant-region primer. Libraries covering TCR beta were generated through three nested multiplex PCR rounds (using a slightly modified ARM-PCR). Two initial PCR rounds of around 10 cycles each paired TRBV1-TRBV30 forward primers with a C-beta reverse primer. MiXCR was run by TCRdb on the multiplex PCR reads, yielding one entry per CDR3 protein. The data hold about 320,000 distinct CDR3 sequences, with approximately 60% observed a single time. The sequenced sample was peripheral blood. These receptors all come from a man in his forties or fifties with primary liver carcinoma and hepatitis B virus infection.

The table lists this clonotype with a count of one. This may be a read error, as it is one base from a much larger clone. The chain links TRBV4-1 to TRBJ1-5, with D possibly being TRBD1 (6 bases). The CDR3 sequence is 14 residues long. Germline V gene lookup returns CDR1 MGHRA and CDR2 YSYEKL. This chain's CDR3 is CASSPSRDTQPRHF. CDR3 nucleotides: TGCGCCAGCAGCCCGTCCCGGGACACTCAGCCCCGGCATTTT.

This sequence joins TRBV6-6 and TRBJ2-7; TRBD1 matches at 7 bases. Germline trimming cut 10 bases from V and 4 bases from J; bases unmatched to any gene: 16. CDR1 and CDR2 (germline): MNHNY, SVGAGI (reference sequence). The length of the CDR3 is 15 residues. The CDR3 nucleotides read TGTGCCAACAGCGCTAATATAGGGGGCGGTTACGAGCAGTACTTC. Translating it yields CANSANIGGGYEQYF.

This clonotype was detected a few times. The V and J genes are TRBV12-3 or TRBV12-4 and TRBJ1-1, with D tentatively TRBD1 (6 bases). This CDR3 comprises 14 residues. V dropped 3 bases and J dropped 4 bases, with 12 bases sitting between them. CDR3 residues: CASSFGGGATEAFF. CDR3 sequence (DNA): TGTGCCAGCAGTTTCGGGGGGGGGGCCACTGAAGCTTTCTTT.

In regard to this clonotype: One base away lies a much larger clone, so this may be a sequencing read error. The chain joins TRBV5-5 to TRBJ2-7, with D maybe TRBD2 (5 bases). Germline assignment: CDR1 SGHKS and CDR2 YYEKEE (reference sequence). The CDR3 is 13 residues long. The CDR3 nucleotides are TGTCCCAGCAGCTTGCGGGTGACGGACGAGCAGTACTTC. This gives the protein CPSSLRVTDEQYF. The whole variable domain, filled in from reference TRBV5-5 and TRBJ2-7, reads DAGVTQSPTHLIKTRGQQVTLRCSPISGHKSVSWYQQVLGQGPQFIFQYYEKEERGRGNFPDRFSARQFPNYSSELNVNALLLGDSALYLCPSSLRVTDEQYFGPGTRLTVT.

This clonotype was seen many times. The chain has TRBV5-5 and TRBJ2-7; D remains ambiguous. V was trimmed by 0 bases and J by 7 bases, leaving 14 bases between them. Germline loops: CDR1 SGHKS, CDR2 YYEKEE (reference sequence). This CDR3 spans 14 amino acids. DNA of the CDR3: TGTGCCAGCAGCTTGGTTCCACGTGAAGGAGAGCAGTACTTC. Translated: CASSLVPREGEQYF.

In the case of this clonotype: Given a much more abundant clone one base away, this may be a read error. Since the CDR3 does not end with the conserved phenylalanine or tryptophan, this likely comes from a read error. The chain combines TRBV6-1 with TRBJ1-6, with D hard to call. Germline-derived CDR1 and CDR2 are MNHNS and SASEGT. V was trimmed by 1 base and J by 3 bases, leaving 10 bases between them. The CDR3 loop spans 16 amino acids. CDR3 DNA sequence: TGTGCCAGCAGTGAAGGGGAAGGGAGCTATAATTCACCCCTCCACCTT. Translated, it gives CASSEGEGSYNSPLHL.

This clonotype came up once. Possible read error: a much larger clone is one base away. This CDR3 is CASSPGTGRSNVLIF. CDR3 DNA sequence: TGTGCCAGCAGCCCCGGGACAGGGAGGTCCAACGTCCTGATTTTC. The chain employs TRBV11-2 and TRBJ2-6; 9 nucleotides align to TRBD1. The germline CDR1 and CDR2 sequences are SGHAT and FQNNGV. The CDR3 runs 15 residues.

This chain joins TRBV7-2 and TRBJ1-1; D is possibly TRBD1 (5 bases). The CDR3 loop spans 14 amino acids. In germline, CDR1 is SGHTA, CDR2 FQGNSA. V lost 5 bases and J lost 1, with 11 bases in between. CDR3 DNA sequence: TGTGCCAGCAGCCAGTCGACAGCGAACACTGAAGCTTTCTTT. Amino acid sequence: CASSQSTANTEAFF.

This clonotype was seen a single time. A much larger clone differs from this one at a single base, so this may be a read error. The conserved phenylalanine or tryptophan normally closing the CDR3 is absent here, so this likely arose from a read error. The V call is TRBV12-3 or TRBV12-4, the J call TRBJ2-2; D may be TRBD1 or TRBD2 (6 bases each). V was cut by 10 bases and J by 5 bases, with 17 bases left in between. The CDR3 extends over 14 amino acids. The CDR3 region is CATKGGGWTGELFL. CDR3 nucleotides: TGTGCCACCAAAGGGGGAGGCTGGACCGGGGAGCTGTTTCTT.

The chain joins TRBV4-3 to TRBJ2-2; D is unresolved. This CDR3 contains 17 residues. Trimming took off 4 bases at V and 7 bases at J, with 22 bases between the two ends. In germline, CDR1 is LGHNA, CDR2 YSLEER. In DNA, the CDR3 is TGCGCCAGCAGCCCCCCCGGTGTGCGTATCGGCATCGGGGAGCTGTTTTTT. It yields the protein CASSPPGVRIGIGELFF.

There are a few counts of this clonotype. V gene TRBV24-1 combines with J gene TRBJ2-3, with a weak D call TRBD2 (6 bases). The ends were cut back, 3 bases at V and 8 bases at J, with 14 bases in the middle. Germline V gives CDR1 KGHDR, CDR2 SFDVKD. The CDR3 is 14 residues long. The CDR3 sequence is CATSDGGSPSTQYF. For the CDR3, the DNA is TGTGCCACCAGTGATGGAGGGAGCCCTTCTACGCAGTATTTT.

Note on this clonotype: A much more abundant neighbour one base away suggests this may be a read error. The chain links TRBV5-5 to TRBJ2-7; no clear D. There are 12 residues in the CDR3. Germline lookup yields CDR1 SGHKS and CDR2 YYEKEE (reference sequence). In DNA form, the CDR3 reads TGTGACAGCAGCTTAGTTGCAGGAGAGCAGTACTTC. This gives the protein CDSSLVAGEQYF.

This clonotype was found a few times. The chain combines TRBV25-1 with TRBJ2-5; no clear D gene. Germline V gene sequence: CDR1 MGHDK, CDR2 SYGVNS. Trimming took 2 bases from V and 7 from J, leaving 14 bases between them. The CDR3 extends over 14 amino acids. In nucleotides, the CDR3 is TGTGCCAGCAGTGAACGGCTACTATCTGGGACCCAGTACTTC. This sequence encodes CASSERLLSGTQYF.

A note on this clonotype: Compared with germline, one end of the junction differs, possibly owing to a read error. The chain uses TRBV4-1 and TRBJ2-7; 8 nucleotides agree with TRBD1. Germline lookup yields CDR1 MGHRA and CDR2 YSYEKL. This CDR3 has 17 residues. This CDR3 reads CASSQGSGQVMSCEPYF. In nucleotides, the CDR3 is TGTGCCAGCAGCCAAGGGTCGGGACAGGTTATGTCCTGCGAGCCGTACTTC.

A word on this clonotype: One end of the junction is discordant with germline, which a read error may explain. V usage is TRBV11-2 and J usage is TRBJ2-5; a weak D match, TRBD2 (8 bases). The CDR3 is made up of 18 amino acids. Germline values: CDR1 SGHAT, CDR2 FQNNGV. The CDR3 sequence: CVSSLGRQGLVGQETQYF. Written as DNA, the CDR3 is TGTGTCAGCAGCTTAGGTCGACAGGGACTAGTGGGCCAAGAGACCCAGTACTTC.

This clonotype was recorded at least ten times. The chain combines TRBV6-1 with TRBJ2-1; D could derive from TRBD1 or TRBD2 (5 bases each). The CDR3 contains 15 residues. Trimming pared 5 bases from V and 4 bases from J, leaving 15 bases between. The germline CDR1 and CDR2 sequences are MNHNS and SASEGT. The CDR3 sequence is CASSSNLGVYNEQFF. CDR3 sequence (DNA): TGTGCCAGCAGTAGCAACCTGGGGGTTTACAATGAGCAGTTCTTC.

The chain is built from TRBV6-6 and TRBJ2-1; unclear D gene. Between the trimmed V and J ends, which lost 5 bases and 8 bases, there was a span of 13 bases. The V gene's germline CDR1 is MNHNY and CDR2 SVGAGI (reference sequence). This CDR3 spans 13 amino acids. This CDR3 reads CASSAGPNDEQFF. The DNA for the CDR3 is TGTGCCAGCAGTGCAGGACCCAACGATGAGCAGTTCTTC.

As concerns this clonotype: With a much larger clone just one base away, this may be a read error. This chain links TRBV6-6 with TRBJ2-1, with 7 nucleotides matching TRBD1. V trimming: 5 bases; J trimming: 6 bases; junction bases outside the gene matches: 1. CDR3 length: 12 residues. CDR1 MNHNY and CDR2 SVGAGI come from the germline V gene (reference sequence). This chain's CDR3 is CASSDRVNEQFF. For the CDR3, the DNA is TGTGCCAGCAGTGACAGGGTCAATGAGCAGTTCTTC.

Turning to this clonotype: The junction departs from the called germline gene at one end, perhaps through a read error. The rearrangement links TRBV11-1 to TRBJ1-1; D is unclear. This CDR3 is built from 11 residues. CDR1 is SGHAT, CDR2 FQDESV, per germline (reference sequence). The CDR3 region is CATSRESLSFF. Here the CDR3 DNA reads TGTGCCACCAGCCGGGAGAGCCTGTCTTTCTTT.

This clonotype occurred a few times. V is TRBV5-1 and J is TRBJ2-7; 10 nucleotides line up with TRBD2. The CDR3 has 16 amino acids. Per the germline V gene, CDR1 is SGHRS and CDR2 is YFSETQ. With 0 bases clipped from V and 3 bases from J, the junction kept 6 bases outside the gene matches. The chain's CDR3 is CASSLEGSSGSYEQYF. For the CDR3, the DNA is TGCGCCAGCAGCTTGGAGGGATCTAGCGGGAGCTACGAGCAGTACTTC.

This clonotype was recorded only once. One base away lies a much larger clone, so this may be a sequencing read error. The V and J genes are TRBV5-4 and TRBJ2-2; no clear D. The V and J ends lost 0 bases and 0 bases respectively, with 9 bases between them. This CDR3 has 16 residues. Germline loops: CDR1 SGHNT, CDR2 YYREEE (reference sequence). The CDR3 protein is CASSLVFASNTGELFF. The CDR3 DNA follows: TGTGCCAGCAGCTTGGTGTTTGCCTCGAACACCGGGGAGCTGTTTTTT. Full variable domain (outside the CDR3, taken from reference TRBV5-4 and TRBJ2-2): ETGVTQSPTHLIKTRGQQVTLRCSSQSGHNTVSWYQQALGQGPQFIFQYYREEENGRGNFPPRFSGLQFPNYSSELNVNALELDDSALYLCASSLVFASNTGELFFGEGSRLTVL.